This T cell receptor beta chain was sequenced during a study of CD8 T cells in Susac syndrome. The trim removed 4 bases at V and 5 bases at J, leaving 5 bases unmatched. CDR1 is SEHNR, CDR2 FQNEAQ, per germline (reference sequence). CDR3 length equals 14 residues. Reverse transcription of about 0.5 to 1 ug RNA used random hexamers. Multiplex PCR with immunoSEQ amplified the TCR beta CDR3 across 54 Vbeta and 13 Jbeta. Each CDR3 protein is one row after TCRdb ran MiXCR on the immunoSEQ multiplex PCR reads. The data contain approximately 120,000 distinct CDR3 sequences, roughly 89% of them singletons. TEMRA cells were enriched by FACS, while CD8+ and CD4+ T cells were obtained through a negative isolation that was performed magnetically.

This chain uses TRBV7-9 with TRBJ2-7, with 10 positions matching TRBD2. Sequencing input: CD8+ T cells from PBMCs. This clonotype was sampled from a human donor with multiple sclerosis. DNA of the CDR3: TGTGCCAGCAGCTCCCTAGCGGGAGACGACGAGCAGTACTTC. Amino acid sequence: CASSSLAGDDEQYF.